This TCR beta chain was identified in a study of response to subunit inactivated influenza vaccine. TCRdb reanalysed the RT-PCR reads using MiXCR and keeps one entry per CDR3 protein. This table has 300,000 to 350,000 distinct CDR3 sequences, roughly a fifth appearing once. This clonotype was observed a handful of times. Its antigen is unknown. Germline CDR1 is SGHRS and CDR2 is YFSETQ. The CDR3 length is 13 residues. Trimming pared 0 bases from V and 6 bases from J, leaving 10 bases between. Findings of the study overall: Authors suggested seasonal influenza vaccinations each recruit few new T cells.

The chain joins TRBV5-1 to TRBJ2-7; weak D call: TRBD2 (5 bases). This TCR came from a man aged 50 to 69 who received an inactivated influenza vaccine. This sample comprised PBMCs from blood, obtained roughly 20 months after vaccination. The CDR3: CASSLEGSGEQYF. The CDR3 DNA is TGCGCCAGCAGCTTGGAGGGCAGCGGCGAGCAGTACTTC.